This T cell receptor (beta chain) comes out of a study of cytomegalovirus exposure and HLA in healthy donors. Study conclusions and caveats: With later analysis, a missense DCLRE1C variant became linked to TCR beta V- and J-gene trimming. Productive rates of about 87% or about 30% were seen for most TCR beta V segments in an earlier analysis. Fewer N-insertions (relative to the approximately 700-donor mean) were reportedly seen in an Asian-associated ancestry cluster in a later analysis.

This clone was observed a single time. Its antigen is as yet unknown. PCR involved 60 Vbeta and 13 Jbeta primers. The table came from immunoSEQ multiplex PCR; TCRdb's copy has only in-frame clones and leaves some out. The sample consists of 100,000 or so clones, about two thirds of them appearing once. V shed 0 bases and J 9 bases; nucleotides not matched to a gene: 9. CDR1 is WNHNN, CDR2 SYGVQD, per germline (reference sequence). The CDR3 is 16 residues long. The rearrangement links TRBV10-1 to TRBJ2-1; the match to TRBD2 covers 9 bases. What was sequenced was PBMCs. This clonotype was sampled from a man between 45 and 60 years old in good health and CMV-seronegative. The CDR3 DNA follows: TGCGCCAGCAGTGAGTCGATTACAGCGGGGGGTTCTGAGCAGTTCTTC. This sequence encodes CASSESITAGGSEQFF.